This paragraph covers one TCR beta chain sequence. Libraries were prepared by immunoSEQ multiplex PCR; TCRdb keeps only in-frame clonotypes and omits some of them. The top ten hold approximately 8.2% of the sample, which has fewer than 15,000 clones, around nine tenths seen once. The sample originates from a study of T cell changes during pregnancy in multiple sclerosis. The CDR3 contains 16 residues. Germline loops: CDR1 SGHRS, CDR2 YFSETQ. V gave up 4 bases and J gave up 5 bases, with 19 bases separating them. The material sequenced was CD8+ T cells from peripheral blood mononuclear cells, taken in the first trimester of pregnancy. The clonotype comes from a female donor with multiple sclerosis, enrolled in a pregnancy study. V gene TRBV5-1 combines with J gene TRBJ2-1, with a possible D match to TRBD1 (7 bases). The CDR3 loop is CASSLPGGGPHNEQFF. CDR3 nucleotides: TGCGCCAGCAGCCTCCCAGGGGGAGGCCCCCACAATGAGCAGTTCTTC.